The clone carrying this TCR beta chain was recorded a few times. What it binds is not known. This specimen belongs to a study of response to subunit inactivated influenza vaccine. The CDR3 length is 15 residues. Germline CDR1 is LGHNA and CDR2 is YSLEER. The V end was cut by 4 bases, the J end by 6 bases, with 15 bases between. TCRdb processed the RT-PCR reads anew with MiXCR; each CDR3 protein has one entry. Of under 750,000 distinct CDR3 sequences listed, around 11% were seen once; the top ten hold roughly 10%. Points from the study as a whole: The authors suggested that few new T cells are recruited per seasonal influenza vaccination.

This chain connects TRBV4-3 to TRBJ2-2, with D tentatively TRBD1 (6 bases). The TCR sequence derives from a man aged 50-59 years who received an inactivated influenza vaccine. The sequenced sample was PBMCs from blood, obtained on the day of vaccination. CDR3 DNA: TGCGCCAGCAGCCGGAAAGAACAGGGTCCCGGGGAGCTGTTTTTT. Protein sequence: CASSRKEQGPGELFF.